The 23 T cell receptor beta chains listed next were all sequenced from one sample in a study of identical twins. Using its own MiXCR run on the 5' RACE reads, TCRdb lists one record per CDR3 protein. The table lists fewer than 550,000 distinct CDR3 sequences, around 15% of them singletons. This sample was shared with a second study, whose subject was yellow fever vaccine responses in identical twins.

Sequenced material: CD4+ T cells sorted from blood. These receptor sequences come from a woman between 18 and 29 years old in good health.

In this sample, this clonotype turned up a few times. The chain recombines TRBV12-3 or TRBV12-4 with TRBJ2-2; 9 bases agree with TRBD1. The CDR3 runs to 16 residues. V gave up 6 bases and J gave up 5 bases; unmatched junction bases: 10. The CDR3 reads CASRPSGQGRTGELFF. The CDR3 DNA follows: TGTGCCAGCAGACCCTCGGGACAGGGTCGGACCGGGGAGCTGTTTTTT.

The V call is TRBV20-1, the J call TRBJ2-3, with TRBD2 matching 8 bases. The CDR3 contains 15 residues. The V gene end was trimmed by 6 bases and the J gene end by 3 bases; junction bases not matched to a gene: 11. The V gene's germline CDR1 is DFQATT and CDR2 SNEGSKA (reference sequence). CDR3 DNA: TGCAGTGCCCCGGATAGCGGGATACCAACAGATACGCAGTATTTT. Protein: CSAPDSGIPTDTQYF.

In its sample, this clonotype was seen a few times. The chain employs TRBV29-1 and TRBJ2-3; 7 bases line up with TRBD2. CDR1 SQVTM and CDR2 ANQGSEA come from the germline V gene. V lost 7 bases, J lost 5 bases, and 12 bases stayed unmatched. The CDR3 runs to 14 residues. The CDR3 loop reads CSAAPSGKGDTQYF. Here the CDR3 DNA reads TGCAGCGCCGCACCTAGCGGCAAGGGAGATACGCAGTATTTT.

The J gene is TRBJ2-3, the V gene TRBV5-1; D not certain. Germline-derived CDR1 and CDR2 are SGHRS and YFSETQ. V was cut by 1 base and J by 0 bases, with 12 bases left in between. The CDR3 covers 16 residues. The CDR3 nucleotides are TGCGCCAGCAGCTTGATACGAGATTCTAGCACAGATACGCAGTATTTT. The encoded protein is CASSLIRDSSTDTQYF.

This clonotype was recorded a few times. This chain joins TRBV27 and TRBJ2-3, with 9 bases aligning to TRBD1. Germline V CDR1 and CDR2: MNHEY, SMNVEV (reference sequence). The CDR3 runs to 15 residues. J gave up 4 bases and V 6 bases, and 8 bases lay outside the gene matches. This CDR3 reads CASRHDRGYADTQYF. The DNA for the CDR3 is TGTGCCAGCAGGCATGACAGGGGGTATGCAGATACGCAGTATTTT.

There are many counts of this clonotype. V usage is TRBV5-1 and J usage is TRBJ1-4; 7 bases map to TRBD1. CDR1 is SGHRS and CDR2 is YFSETQ in the germline V gene. The CDR3 has 16 amino acids. The junction had 8 bases not matched to a gene; V was cut back by 6 bases and J by 0 bases. CDR3 sequence (DNA): TGCGCCAGCACCCGGGACAGCGCCTCAACTAATGAAAAACTGTTTTTT. This gives the protein CASTRDSASTNEKLFF.

This clonotype was observed at least ten times. The J gene is TRBJ2-1, the V gene TRBV27, with D maybe TRBD1 (5 bases). Germline lookup yields CDR1 MNHEY and CDR2 SMNVEV (reference sequence). The CDR3 spans 16 residues. V was pared by 3 bases and J by 0 bases, with 12 bases between. CDR3 DNA: TGTGCCAGCAGTTTGGCGACAGTCAGCTCCTACAATGAGCAGTTCTTC. Its protein product is CASSLATVSSYNEQFF.

This clonotype was seen only a few times. The chain uses TRBV24-1 and TRBJ2-1; D may be TRBD1 (5 bases). Trimming pared 4 bases from V and 0 bases from J, leaving 15 bases between. The CDR3 totals 17 residues. From germline, CDR1 is KGHDR and CDR2 SFDVKD. The CDR3 reads CATSDGHTAHSYNEQFF. The CDR3, as DNA: TGTGCCACCAGTGACGGACATACCGCCCACTCCTACAATGAGCAGTTCTTC.

The chain uses TRBV5-1 and TRBJ2-3; 7 positions match TRBD1. Germline V lookup: CDR1 SGHRS, CDR2 YFSETQ. This CDR3 region has 16 residues. The junction had 11 bases not matched to a gene; V was cut back by 2 bases and J by 5 bases. Written as DNA, the CDR3 is TGCGCCAGCAGCTTCCAGTTAAACAGGGGTGGAGATACGCAGTATTTT. Its protein product is CASSFQLNRGGDTQYF.

This chain connects TRBV21-1 to TRBJ2-5; the DNA was not compared with TRBD1, the D call given in the table. TRBV21-1 is described as a pseudogene. The CDR3 is 13 amino acids. CDR3 coding DNA: TGTGCCAGCAGCAAGACAGAGGCAGAGACCCAGTACTTC. Translated, it gives CASSKTEAETQYF.

This clonotype was observed many times. The genes are TRBV12-3 or TRBV12-4 and TRBJ1-1; D may be TRBD1 (6 bases). V lost 4 bases and J 6 bases, leaving 18 bases between the germline ends. The CDR3 is 15 residues long. Here the CDR3 reads CASSWLQGQGAEAFF. The CDR3 DNA sequence: TGTGCCAGCAGTTGGTTACAGGGACAAGGTGCTGAAGCTTTCTTT.

J is TRBJ1-1 and V is TRBV14, with D perhaps TRBD1 (5 bases). V lost 4 bases, J lost 1 base, and 10 bases lay in between. The germline CDR1 and CDR2 sequences are SGHDN and FVKESK. This CDR3 contains 14 residues. The CDR3 sequence: CASSPGGPNTEAFF. CDR3 DNA sequence: TGTGCCAGCAGCCCCGGGGGTCCGAACACTGAAGCTTTCTTT.

The rearrangement links TRBV3-1 to TRBJ2-2; no firm D call. Germline values: CDR1 LGHDT, CDR2 YNNKEL (reference sequence). This CDR3 has 12 amino acids. V dropped 3 bases and J dropped 5 bases, with 4 bases sitting between them. Written as DNA, the CDR3 is TGTGCCAGCAGCCACCCGACCGGGGAGCTGTTTTTT. It specifies CASSHPTGELFF.

This clonotype has a count of ten or more. The gene calls are TRBV10-3 and TRBJ2-2; tentative D call: TRBD1 (5 bases). V dropped 7 bases and J dropped 3 bases, with 18 bases sitting between them. CDR3 length equals 16 residues. Germline values: CDR1 ENHRY, CDR2 SYGVKD. The CDR3 protein is CAINSGVDSDTGELFF. The CDR3 DNA is TGTGCCATCAATAGTGGGGTAGACAGTGACACCGGGGAGCTGTTTTTT.

The rearrangement links TRBV12-5 to TRBJ2-7; 8 nucleotides match TRBD2. Germline-derived CDR1 and CDR2 are LGHNT and FRNRAP. This CDR3 contains 15 residues. V lost 0 bases and J lost 3; bases outside the gene matches: 4. CDR3 region: CASGLVSGAIYEQYF. The CDR3 coding sequence is TGTGCTAGTGGTTTGGTTAGCGGGGCGATCTACGAGCAGTACTTC.

This clonotype has ten or more counts. V is TRBV12-3 or TRBV12-4 and J is TRBJ2-2; D might be TRBD1 (5 bases). This CDR3 spans 15 amino acids. V lost 3 bases and J lost 1, with 9 bases in between. The CDR3 reads CASSFRQGNTGELFF. In nucleotides, the CDR3 is TGTGCCAGCAGTTTCCGGCAGGGGAACACCGGGGAGCTGTTTTTT.

This rearrangement joins TRBV6-1 to TRBJ2-7; 7 bases map to TRBD2. Trimming took 6 bases from V and 0 from J; bases not matched to a gene: 14. The CDR3 runs 17 residues. Germline loops: CDR1 MNHNS, CDR2 SASEGT. In DNA, the CDR3 is TGTGCCAGCAGGAGGGGTGGGCTAGCGGATACCTCCTACGAGCAGTACTTC. Translation gives CASRRGGLADTSYEQYF.

This clonotype was counted a few times. This chain joins TRBV6-5 and TRBJ1-5; 7 positions agree with TRBD1. Germline V lookup: CDR1 MNHEY, CDR2 SVGAGI. V was pared by 4 bases and J by 5 bases, with 11 bases of the junction left unmatched. The CDR3 spans 16 residues. CDR3 DNA: TGTGCCAGCAGTTCATTTCAGGGGGGGAAAGATCAGCCCCAGCATTTT. Translated: CASSSFQGGKDQPQHF.

This clonotype was detected only once. CDR3 residues: CASSVFMGYEQYF. The CDR3 coding sequence is TGTGCCAGCAGCGTATTCATGGGCTACGAGCAGTACTTC. V and J are TRBV9 and TRBJ2-7; D gene ambiguous. The germline V gene encodes CDR1 SGDLS and CDR2 YYNGEE. The CDR3 extends over 13 amino acids. The germline V and J ends were trimmed by 1 base and 3 bases, with 8 bases remaining between them.

Only a few counts were recorded for this clonotype. The chain carries TRBV7-3 and TRBJ2-6; D possibly corresponds to TRBD1 (5 bases). Deletions cut 4 bases from V and 0 bases from J, with 13 bases between. Germline V gives CDR1 SGHTA, CDR2 FQGTGA. This CDR3 has 17 amino acids. CDR3 in DNA: TGTGCCAGCAGCTCACAGGTCATTAGCTCTGGGGCCAACGTCCTGACTTTC. Residues: CASSSQVISSGANVLTF.

In nucleotides, the CDR3 is TGCGCCAGCAGCCAAGAGGGGGCACGCACAGATACGCAGTATTTT. Translation: CASSQEGARTDTQYF. The chain joins TRBV4-1 to TRBJ2-3, with D perhaps TRBD1 (6 bases). V was trimmed by 0 bases and J by 1 base, leaving 8 bases between them. Germline V CDR1 and CDR2: MGHRA, YSYEKL. The CDR3 totals 15 residues.

The J gene is TRBJ2-3, the V gene TRBV28; 9 bases line up with TRBD2. CDR1 MDHEN and CDR2 SYDVKM come from the germline V gene. J was trimmed by 0 bases and V by 7 bases; bases with no gene match: 5. The CDR3 extends over 15 amino acids. The CDR3 spells CASTPTSGSTDTQYF. The CDR3 DNA reads TGTGCCAGCACCCCGACTAGCGGAAGCACAGATACGCAGTATTTT.

This clonotype appeared a few times. This chain connects TRBV2 to TRBJ2-1; 7 bases line up with TRBD2. The CDR3 has 18 amino acids. J lost 0 bases, V lost 0 bases, and 8 bases had no gene match. Germline CDR1 reads SNHLY; CDR2 reads FYNNEI. The CDR3 reads CASSEAVWRGSSYNEQFF. In nucleotides, the CDR3 is TGTGCCAGCAGTGAAGCGGTCTGGCGGGGGAGCTCCTACAATGAGCAGTTCTTC.